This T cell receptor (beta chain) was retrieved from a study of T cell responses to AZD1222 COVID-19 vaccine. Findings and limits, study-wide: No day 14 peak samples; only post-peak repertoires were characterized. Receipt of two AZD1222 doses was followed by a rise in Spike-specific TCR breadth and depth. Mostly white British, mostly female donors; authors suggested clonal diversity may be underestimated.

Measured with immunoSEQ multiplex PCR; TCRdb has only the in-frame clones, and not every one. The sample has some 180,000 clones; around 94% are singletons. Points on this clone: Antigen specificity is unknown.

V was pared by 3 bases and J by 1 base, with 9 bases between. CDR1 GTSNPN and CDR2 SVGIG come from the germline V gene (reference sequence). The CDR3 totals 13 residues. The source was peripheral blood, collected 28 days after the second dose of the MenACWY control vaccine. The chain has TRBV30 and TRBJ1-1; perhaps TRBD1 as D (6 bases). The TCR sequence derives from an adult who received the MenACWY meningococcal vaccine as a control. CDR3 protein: CAWRETGNTEAFF. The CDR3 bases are TGTGCCTGGAGGGAGACAGGGAACACTGAAGCTTTCTTT.